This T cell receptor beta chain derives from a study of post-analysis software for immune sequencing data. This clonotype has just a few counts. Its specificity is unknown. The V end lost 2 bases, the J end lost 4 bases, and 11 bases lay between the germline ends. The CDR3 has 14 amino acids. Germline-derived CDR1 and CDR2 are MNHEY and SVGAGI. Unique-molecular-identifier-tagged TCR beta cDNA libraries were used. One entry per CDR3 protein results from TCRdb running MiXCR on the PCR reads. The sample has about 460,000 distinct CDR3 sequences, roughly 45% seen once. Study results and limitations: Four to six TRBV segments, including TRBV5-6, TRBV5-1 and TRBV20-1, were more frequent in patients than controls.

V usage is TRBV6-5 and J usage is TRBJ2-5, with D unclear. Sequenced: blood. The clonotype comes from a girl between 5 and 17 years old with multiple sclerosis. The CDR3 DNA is TGTGCCAGCAGTTACGGGGAAGCCGGAGAGACCCAGTACTTC. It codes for CASSYGEAGETQYF.